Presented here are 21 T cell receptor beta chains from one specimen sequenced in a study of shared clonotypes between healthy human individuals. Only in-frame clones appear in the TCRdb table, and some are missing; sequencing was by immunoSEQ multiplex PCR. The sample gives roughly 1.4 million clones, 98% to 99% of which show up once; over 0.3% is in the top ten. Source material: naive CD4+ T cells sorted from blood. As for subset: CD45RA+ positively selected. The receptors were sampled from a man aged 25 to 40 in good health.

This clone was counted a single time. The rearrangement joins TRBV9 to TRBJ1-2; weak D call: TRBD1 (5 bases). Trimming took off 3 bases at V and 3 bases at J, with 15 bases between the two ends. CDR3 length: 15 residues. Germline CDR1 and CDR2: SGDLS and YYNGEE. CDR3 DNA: TGTGCCAGCAGCGCCGAGGACACCTATCACTATGGCTACACCTTC. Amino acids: CASSAEDTYHYGYTF.

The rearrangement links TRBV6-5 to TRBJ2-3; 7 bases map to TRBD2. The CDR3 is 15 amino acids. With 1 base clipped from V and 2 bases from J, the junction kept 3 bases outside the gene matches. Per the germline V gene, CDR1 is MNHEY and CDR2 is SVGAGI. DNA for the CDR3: TGTGCCAGCAGTTACTATGGGACTACCACAGATACGCAGTATTTT. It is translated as CASSYYGTTTDTQYF.

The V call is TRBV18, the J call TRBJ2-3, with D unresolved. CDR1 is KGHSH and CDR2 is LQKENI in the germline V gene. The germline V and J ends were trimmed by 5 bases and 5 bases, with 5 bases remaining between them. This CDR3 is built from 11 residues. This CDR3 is CASSDLDTQYF. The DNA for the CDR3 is TGTGCCAGCTCAGATCTAGATACGCAGTATTTT.

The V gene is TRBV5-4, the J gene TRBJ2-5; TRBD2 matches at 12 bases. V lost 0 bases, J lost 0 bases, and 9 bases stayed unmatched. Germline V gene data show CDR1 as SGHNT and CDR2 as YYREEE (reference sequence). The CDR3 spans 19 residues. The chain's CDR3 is CASSLGGLAGGLYQETQYF. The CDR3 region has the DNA TGTGCCAGCAGCTTGGGGGGTCTAGCGGGAGGGTTGTACCAAGAGACCCAGTACTTC. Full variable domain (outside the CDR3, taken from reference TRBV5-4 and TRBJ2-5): ETGVTQSPTHLIKTRGQQVTLRCSSQSGHNTVSWYQQALGQGPQFIFQYYREEENGRGNFPPRFSGLQFPNYSSELNVNALELDDSALYLCASSLGGLAGGLYQETQYFGPGTRLLVL.

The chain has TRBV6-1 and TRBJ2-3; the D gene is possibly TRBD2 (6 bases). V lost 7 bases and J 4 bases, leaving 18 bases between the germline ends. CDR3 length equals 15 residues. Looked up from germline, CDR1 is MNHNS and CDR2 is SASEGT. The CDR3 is CASKTQAPGADTQYF. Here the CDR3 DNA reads TGTGCCAGCAAGACACAGGCCCCGGGGGCAGATACGCAGTATTTT.

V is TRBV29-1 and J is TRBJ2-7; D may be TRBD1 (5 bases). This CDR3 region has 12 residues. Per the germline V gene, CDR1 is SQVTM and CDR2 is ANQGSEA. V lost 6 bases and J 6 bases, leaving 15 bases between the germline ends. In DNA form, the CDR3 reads TGCAGCGTCAGGGAAGGGGATGGCGAGCAGTACTTC. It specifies CSVREGDGEQYF.

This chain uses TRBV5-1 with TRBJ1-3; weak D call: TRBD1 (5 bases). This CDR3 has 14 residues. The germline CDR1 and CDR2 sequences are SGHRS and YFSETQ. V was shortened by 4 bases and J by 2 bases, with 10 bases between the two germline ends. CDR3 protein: CASSRGTTGNTIYF. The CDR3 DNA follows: TGCGCCAGCAGCCGGGGGACTACTGGAAACACCATATATTTT.

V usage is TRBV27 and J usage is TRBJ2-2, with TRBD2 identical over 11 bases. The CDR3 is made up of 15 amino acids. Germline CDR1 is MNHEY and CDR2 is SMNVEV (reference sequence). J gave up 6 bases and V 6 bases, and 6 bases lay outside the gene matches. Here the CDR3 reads CASRIAGGPSGELFF. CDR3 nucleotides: TGTGCCAGCAGGATAGCGGGAGGGCCTTCCGGGGAGCTGTTTTTT.

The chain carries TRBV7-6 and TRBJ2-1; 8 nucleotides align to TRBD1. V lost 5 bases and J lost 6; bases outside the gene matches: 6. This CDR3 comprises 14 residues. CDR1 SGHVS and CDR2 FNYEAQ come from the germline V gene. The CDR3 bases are TGTGCCAGCAGCATGGACAGGGTTGCCAATGAGCAGTTCTTC. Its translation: CASSMDRVANEQFF.

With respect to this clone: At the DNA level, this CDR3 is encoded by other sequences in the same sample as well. The CDR3 region has the DNA TGTGCCAGTAGTATAGAGGGACGGAGCAATCAGCCCCAGCATTTT. It is translated as CASSIEGRSNQPQHF. The chain has TRBV19 and TRBJ1-5; a weak D match, TRBD1 (5 bases). Germline assignment: CDR1 LNHDA and CDR2 SQIVND (reference sequence). The CDR3 is made up of 15 amino acids. V shed 0 bases and J shed 1 base, with 7 bases lying between them. The full variable domain, in which reference TRBV19 and TRBJ1-5 provide the parts outside the CDR3, is DGGITQSPKYLFRKEGQNVTLSCEQNLNHDAMYWYRQDPGQGLRLIYYSQIVNDFQKGDIAEGYSVSREKKESFPLTVTSAQKNPTAFYLCASSIEGRSNQPQHFGDGTRLSIL.

The CDR3 DNA reads as TGCGCCAGCAGTGGCTCCCGGGATCAAAACACCGGGGAGCTGTTTTTT. It yields the protein CASSGSRDQNTGELFF. This chain uses TRBV10-1 with TRBJ2-2; D may be TRBD2 (5 bases). The CDR3 is 16 amino acids. Trimming took 4 bases from V and 2 from J, leaving 14 bases between them. The germline gives CDR1 WNHNN, CDR2 SYGVQD (reference sequence).

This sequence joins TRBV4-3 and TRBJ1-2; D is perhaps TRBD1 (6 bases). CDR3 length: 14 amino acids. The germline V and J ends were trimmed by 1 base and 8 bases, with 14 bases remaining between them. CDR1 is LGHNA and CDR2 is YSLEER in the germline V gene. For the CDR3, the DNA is TGCGCCAGCAGCCAAGTGATTGCAGGGGAAGGCTACACCTTC. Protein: CASSQVIAGEGYTF.

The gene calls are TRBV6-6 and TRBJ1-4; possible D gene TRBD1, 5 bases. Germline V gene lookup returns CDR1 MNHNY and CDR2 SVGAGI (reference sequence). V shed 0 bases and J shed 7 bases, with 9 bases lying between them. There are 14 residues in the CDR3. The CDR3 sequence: CASSYSGVGEKLFF. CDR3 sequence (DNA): TGTGCCAGCAGTTACTCGGGGGTGGGTGAAAAACTGTTTTTT.

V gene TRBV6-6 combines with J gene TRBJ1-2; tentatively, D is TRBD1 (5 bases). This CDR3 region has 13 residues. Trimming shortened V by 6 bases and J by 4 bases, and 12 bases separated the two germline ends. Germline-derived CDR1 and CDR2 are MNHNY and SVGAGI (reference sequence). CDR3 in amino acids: CASRKGSAYGYTF. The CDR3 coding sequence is TGTGCCAGCAGAAAGGGGAGCGCCTATGGCTACACCTTC.

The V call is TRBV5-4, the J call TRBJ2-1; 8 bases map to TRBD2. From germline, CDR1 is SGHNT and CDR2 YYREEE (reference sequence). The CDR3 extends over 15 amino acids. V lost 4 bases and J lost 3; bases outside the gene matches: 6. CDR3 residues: CASSQSGTSYNEQFF. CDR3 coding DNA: TGTGCCAGCAGCCAGAGTGGGACTAGCTACAATGAGCAGTTCTTC.

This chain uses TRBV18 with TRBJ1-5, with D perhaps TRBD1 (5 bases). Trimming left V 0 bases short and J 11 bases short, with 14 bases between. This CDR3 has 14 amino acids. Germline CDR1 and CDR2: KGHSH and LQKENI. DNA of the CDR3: TGTGCCAGCTCACCACCGGTTCCGGGGGGGGCCCAGCATTTT. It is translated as CASSPPVPGGAQHF.

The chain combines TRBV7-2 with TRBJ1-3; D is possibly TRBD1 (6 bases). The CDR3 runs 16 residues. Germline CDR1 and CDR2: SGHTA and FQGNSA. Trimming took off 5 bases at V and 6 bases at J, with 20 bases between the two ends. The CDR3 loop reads CASSLQGGGPENTIYF. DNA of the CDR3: TGTGCCAGCAGCCTCCAGGGTGGGGGGCCTGAAAACACCATATATTTT.

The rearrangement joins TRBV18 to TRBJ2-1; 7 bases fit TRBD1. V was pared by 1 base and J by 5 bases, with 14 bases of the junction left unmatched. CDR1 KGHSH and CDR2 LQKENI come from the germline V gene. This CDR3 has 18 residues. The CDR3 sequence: CASSPQGQLLAGDNEQFF. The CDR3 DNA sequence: TGTGCCAGCTCACCACAGGGACAGCTACTCGCTGGGGACAATGAGCAGTTCTTC.

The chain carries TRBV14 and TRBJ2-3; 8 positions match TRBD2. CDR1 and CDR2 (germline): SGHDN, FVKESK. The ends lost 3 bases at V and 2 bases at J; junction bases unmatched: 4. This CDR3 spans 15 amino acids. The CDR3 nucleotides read TGTGCCAGCAGCCATCCGGGAGGGTTCACAGATACGCAGTATTTT. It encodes CASSHPGGFTDTQYF.

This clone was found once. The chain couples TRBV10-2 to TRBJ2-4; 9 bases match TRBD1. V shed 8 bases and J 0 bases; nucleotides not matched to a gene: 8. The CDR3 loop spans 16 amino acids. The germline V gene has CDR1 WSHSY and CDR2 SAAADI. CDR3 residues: CASQDRGRIAKNIQYF. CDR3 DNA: TGCGCCAGCCAAGACAGGGGGAGGATAGCCAAAAACATTCAGTACTTC.

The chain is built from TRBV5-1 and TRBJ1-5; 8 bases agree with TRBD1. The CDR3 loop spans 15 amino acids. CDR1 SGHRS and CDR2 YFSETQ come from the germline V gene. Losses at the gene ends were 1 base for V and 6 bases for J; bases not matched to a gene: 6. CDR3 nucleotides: TGCGCCAGCAGCTTGAGCGGACAGGGTGGTCAGCCCCAGCATTTT. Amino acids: CASSLSGQGGQPQHF.